The 19 T cell receptor beta chains given below trace back to one sample, sequenced in a study of CD8 T cells in ankylosing spondylitis (dated by TCRdb to between 2016 and 2019). Library creation used 5' RACE. Sequencer: Illumina HiSeq 2500. TCRdb passed the public sequencing reads through fastp at Q25 and MiXCR, retaining productive beta sequences. Every entry covers one CDR3 protein and lists the most common genes and DNA from its rows. Present in this sample are some 290,000 distinct CDR3 sequences, 20% of which were seen just once. Together, the top ten hold about 8% of the sample. Sequencing was carried out using blood, either unsorted or a sorted T cell fraction (not recorded which). The receptors stem from a male donor with ankylosing spondylitis or in good health (not recorded which).

Comments on this clonotype: One end of the junction fails to match germline, which may point to a read error. The chain has TRBV12-3 or TRBV12-4 and TRBJ1-3; D remains ambiguous. There are 14 residues in the CDR3. The CDR3 spells CASSLNNFENIIYF. In DNA, the CDR3 is TGTGCCAGCAGTTTGAACAATTTCGAAAACATCATATATTTT.

This clonotype came up once. This sequence joins TRBV7-3 and TRBJ2-3; maybe TRBD2 (5 bases). The germline CDR1 and CDR2 sequences are SGHTA and FQGTGA. The CDR3 covers 13 residues. V was cut by 5 bases and J by 4 bases, with 10 bases left in between. This CDR3 reads CASSRGLADTQYF. The DNA of the CDR3 is TGTGCCAGCAGCCGCGGGCTGGCAGATACGCAGTATTTT.

This clonotype was counted only a few times. CDR3 nucleotides: TGTGCCAGCAGCCAACCGGACTCATCAGATACGCAGTATTTT. As protein: CASSQPDSSDTQYF. The chain is built from TRBV4-2 and TRBJ2-3; D might be TRBD2 (5 bases). The V end was cut by 2 bases, the J end by 4 bases, with 10 bases between. This CDR3 has 14 amino acids. Germline CDR1 LGHNA, CDR2 YNFKEQ.

The chain recombines TRBV20-1 with TRBJ2-7, with TRBD2 matching over 12 bases. This CDR3 contains 16 residues. The ends lost 0 bases at V and 6 bases at J; junction bases unmatched: 9. CDR1 DFQATT and CDR2 SNEGSKA come from the germline V gene (reference sequence). CDR3 nucleotides: TGCAGTGCTAGAGATGGGCTAGCGGGAGGGCCGATCGAGCAGTACGTC. Translated: CSARDGLAGGPIEQYV.

J is TRBJ2-3 and V is TRBV6-1; 7 bases agree with TRBD1. Germline-derived CDR1 and CDR2 are MNHNS and SASEGT. The V segment lost 5 bases and the J segment 0 bases; nucleotides outside the gene matches: 5. The CDR3 extends over 15 amino acids. The CDR3 is CASSKTGLSTDTQYF. The CDR3 DNA reads as TGTGCCAGCAGTAAGACAGGGCTGAGCACAGATACGCAGTATTTT.

The chain uses TRBV7-8 and TRBJ2-2, with D unresolved. The CDR3 sequence is 12 residues long. Looked up from germline, CDR1 is SGHVS and CDR2 is FQNEAQ. With 2 bases removed from V and 7 bases from J, the gap between germline ends came to 5 bases. The CDR3 region is CASSLSFGELFF. The CDR3 coding sequence is TGTGCCAGCAGCTTATCGTTCGGGGAGCTGTTTTTT.

The rearrangement joins TRBV7-6 to TRBJ2-3, with 10 bases matching TRBD2. The germline V gene encodes CDR1 SGHVS and CDR2 FNYEAQ. V dropped 4 bases and J dropped 0; count of bases not matched to a gene: 4. The CDR3 runs 16 residues. The CDR3 loop is CASSSTSGASTDTQYF. CDR3 sequence (DNA): TGTGCCAGCAGCTCCACTAGCGGGGCTAGCACAGATACGCAGTATTTT.

This clonotype was seen at least ten times. CDR3 in DNA: TGTGCCAGCAGTGAAATGAGCTATGAGCAGTTCTTC. Its protein product is CASSEMSYEQFF. The chain carries TRBV25-1 and TRBJ2-1; unclear D gene. Trimming took off 2 bases at V and 8 bases at J, with 7 bases between the two ends. This CDR3 has 12 amino acids. The germline gives CDR1 MGHDK, CDR2 SYGVNS.

The V call is TRBV9, the J call TRBJ1-3, with D maybe TRBD1 (5 bases). CDR3 size: 16 residues. Germline CDR1 reads SGDLS; CDR2 reads YYNGEE. With 0 bases removed from V and 0 bases from J, the gap between germline ends came to 10 bases. CDR3 protein: CASSVDQGVSGNTIYF. In nucleotides, the CDR3 is TGTGCCAGCAGCGTAGATCAGGGTGTCTCTGGAAACACCATATATTTT. Variable domain in full (rest from reference TRBV9 and TRBJ1-3): DSGVTQTPKHLITATGQRVTLRCSPRSGDLSVYWYQQSLDQGLQFLIQYYNGEERAKGNILERFSAQQFPDLHSELNLSSLELGDSALYFCASSVDQGVSGNTIYFGEGSWLTVV.

The V gene is TRBV12-3 or TRBV12-4, the J gene TRBJ1-1; possible D gene TRBD1, 5 bases. This CDR3 spans 12 amino acids. V was cut by 7 bases and J by 1 base, with 7 bases left in between. The CDR3 DNA reads as TGTGCCAGCATTCAGGGGAACACTGAAGCTTTCTTT. This gives the protein CASIQGNTEAFF.

The rearrangement joins TRBV21-1 to TRBJ2-7; the table's D call, TRBD2, has no DNA check behind it. TRBV21-1 is annotated as a pseudogene. The CDR3 contains 14 residues. CDR3 sequence: CASSKESQPYEQYV. CDR3 nucleotide sequence: TGTGCCAGCAGCAAAGAGTCCCAACCCTACGAGCAGTACGTC.

This clonotype has only a few counts. The chain combines TRBV12-5 with TRBJ2-5, with 9 bases identical to TRBD2. V lost 0 bases and J lost 6; bases outside the gene matches: 8. Germline lookup yields CDR1 LGHNT and CDR2 FRNRAP. The CDR3 has 16 residues. The CDR3 region is CASGLVVSGGPKTQYF. For the CDR3, the DNA is TGTGCTAGTGGTTTGGTAGTTAGCGGGGGCCCCAAGACCCAGTACTTC.

This clonotype was detected a few times. V is TRBV5-5 and J is TRBJ2-2, with a weak D call TRBD2 (5 bases). Trimming took off 2 bases at V and 5 bases at J, with 13 bases between the two ends. The germline V gene has CDR1 SGHKS and CDR2 YYEKEE (reference sequence). The CDR3 is made up of 15 amino acids. The CDR3 nucleotides are TGTGCCAGCAGCTTCGCGGCTCGGGGAACCGGGGAGCTGTTTTTT. It yields the protein CASSFAARGTGELFF.

V usage is TRBV2 and J usage is TRBJ2-7; 10 bases are shared with TRBD2. The trim removed 7 bases at V and 1 base at J, leaving 7 bases unmatched. Germline CDR1 reads SNHLY; CDR2 reads FYNNEI. The CDR3 runs 15 residues. The chain's CDR3 is CASKRAGGPSYEQYV. The CDR3 nucleotides read TGTGCCAGCAAGAGAGCGGGAGGGCCGTCCTACGAGCAGTACGTC.

This chain connects TRBV15 to TRBJ1-1; no definite D call. Trimming left V 0 bases short and J 0 bases short, with 8 bases between. The length of the CDR3 is 15 residues. The V gene's germline CDR1 is LNHNV and CDR2 YYDKDF (reference sequence). CDR3 bases: TGTGCCACCAGCAGAGAACAGACCGTGAACACTGAAGCTTTCTTT. This translates into CATSREQTVNTEAFF.

The rearrangement uses TRBV7-3 and TRBJ2-1, with 10 bases identical to TRBD2. Unmatched junction bases numbered 5, after V lost 5 bases and J lost 7 bases. CDR1 is SGHTA, CDR2 FQGTGA, per germline. The CDR3 contains 14 residues. CDR3 sequence: CASSTSGNLNEQFF. In DNA, the CDR3 is TGTGCCAGCAGCACTAGCGGGAATTTGAATGAGCAGTTCTTC. The full variable domain, with the rest looked up from reference TRBV7-3 and TRBJ2-1, is GAGVSQTPSNKVTEKGKYVELRCDPISGHTALYWYRQSLGQGPEFLIYFQGTGAADDSGLPNDRFFAVRPEGSVSTLKIQRTERGDSAVYLCASSTSGNLNEQFFGPGTRLTVL.

J is TRBJ1-6 and V is TRBV28; D uncertain. The germline CDR1 and CDR2 sequences are MDHEN and SYDVKM. This CDR3 spans 16 amino acids. V lost 2 bases and J 3 bases, leaving 11 bases between the germline ends. CDR3 DNA sequence: TGTGCCAGCAGTTTAGGCGCGGCAGGCTATAATTCACCCCTCCACTTT. Translating gives CASSLGAAGYNSPLHF.

This clonotype was counted many times. The chain links TRBV20-1 to TRBJ2-3, with TRBD2 identical over 14 bases. Unmatched junction bases numbered 10, after V lost 6 bases and J lost 2 bases. The length of the CDR3 is 17 residues. Germline-derived CDR1 and CDR2 are DFQATT and SNEGSKA (reference sequence). The CDR3 region is CSASGTSGSSYTDTQYF. The CDR3 bases are TGCAGTGCCTCGGGGACTAGCGGGAGTTCTTACACAGATACGCAGTATTTT.

The table lists this clonotype with a few counts. The chain is built from TRBV27 and TRBJ1-5, with TRBD1 as a possible D gene (6 bases). Germline CDR1 is MNHEY and CDR2 is SMNVEV (reference sequence). This CDR3 has 16 residues. The ends were cut back, 5 bases at V and 0 bases at J, with 14 bases in the middle. The CDR3 is CASSPLQGDSNQPQHF. For the CDR3, the DNA is TGTGCCAGCAGTCCTCTACAGGGAGATAGCAATCAGCCCCAGCATTTT.